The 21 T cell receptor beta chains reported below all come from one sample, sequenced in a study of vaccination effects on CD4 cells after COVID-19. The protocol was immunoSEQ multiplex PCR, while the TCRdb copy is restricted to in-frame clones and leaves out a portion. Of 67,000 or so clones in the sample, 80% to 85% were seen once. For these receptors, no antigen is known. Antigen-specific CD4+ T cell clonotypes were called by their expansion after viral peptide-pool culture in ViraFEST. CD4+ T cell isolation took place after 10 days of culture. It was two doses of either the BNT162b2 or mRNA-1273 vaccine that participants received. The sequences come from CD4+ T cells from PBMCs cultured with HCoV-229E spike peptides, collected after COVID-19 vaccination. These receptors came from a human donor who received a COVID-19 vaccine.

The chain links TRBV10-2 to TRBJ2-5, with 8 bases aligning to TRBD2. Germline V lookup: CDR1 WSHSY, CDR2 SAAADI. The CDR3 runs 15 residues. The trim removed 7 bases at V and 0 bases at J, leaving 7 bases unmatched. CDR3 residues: CASTGGGPYQETQYF. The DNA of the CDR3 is TGCGCCAGCACGGGGGGGGGCCCGTACCAAGAGACCCAGTACTTC.

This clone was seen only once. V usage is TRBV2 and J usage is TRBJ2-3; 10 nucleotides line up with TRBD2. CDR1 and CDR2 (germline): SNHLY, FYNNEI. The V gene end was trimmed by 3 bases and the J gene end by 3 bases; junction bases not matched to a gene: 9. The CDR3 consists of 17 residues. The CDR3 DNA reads TGTGCCAGCAGTGACTTGGTAGCGGGGGGTGTTACAGATACGCAGTATTTT. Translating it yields CASSDLVAGGVTDTQYF. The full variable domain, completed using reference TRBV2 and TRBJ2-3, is EPEVTQTPSHQVTQMGQEVILRCVPISNHLYFYWYRQILGQKVEFLVSFYNNEISEKSEIFDDQFSVERPDGSNFTLKIRSTKLEDSAMYFCASSDLVAGGVTDTQYFGPGTRLTVL.

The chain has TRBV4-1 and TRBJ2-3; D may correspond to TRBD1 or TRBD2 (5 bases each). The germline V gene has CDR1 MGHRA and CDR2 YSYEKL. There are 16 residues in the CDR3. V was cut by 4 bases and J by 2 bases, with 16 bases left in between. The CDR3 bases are TGCGCCAGCAGCCCCGTCCGGGGCAGCTCCACAGATACGCAGTATTTT. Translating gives CASSPVRGSSTDTQYF.

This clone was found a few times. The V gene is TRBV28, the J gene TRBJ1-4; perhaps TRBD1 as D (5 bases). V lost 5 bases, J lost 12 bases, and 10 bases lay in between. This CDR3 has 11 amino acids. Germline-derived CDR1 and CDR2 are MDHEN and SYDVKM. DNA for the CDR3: TGTGCCAGCAGTCGGGACGCGCAACTGTTTTTT. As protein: CASSRDAQLFF.

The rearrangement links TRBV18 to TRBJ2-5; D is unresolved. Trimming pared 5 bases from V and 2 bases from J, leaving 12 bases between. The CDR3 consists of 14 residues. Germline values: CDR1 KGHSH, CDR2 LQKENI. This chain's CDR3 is CASSMTMQQETQYF. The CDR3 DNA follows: TGTGCCAGCTCAATGACGATGCAGCAAGAGACCCAGTACTTC.

CDR3 amino acids: CASSQATASSYNSPLHF. CDR3 in DNA: TGCGCCAGCAGCCAAGCGACGGCAAGCTCCTATAATTCACCCCTCCACTTT. The chain couples TRBV4-1 to TRBJ1-6, with D hard to call. The germline V and J ends were trimmed by 1 base and 0 bases, with 10 bases remaining between them. The CDR3 contains 17 residues. Germline values: CDR1 MGHRA, CDR2 YSYEKL.

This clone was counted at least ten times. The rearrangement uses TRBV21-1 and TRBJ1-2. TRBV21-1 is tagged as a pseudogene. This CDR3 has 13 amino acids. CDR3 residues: CASSKAPGWGYTF. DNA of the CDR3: TGTGCCAGCAGCAAAGCCCCGGGCTGGGGCTACACCTTC.

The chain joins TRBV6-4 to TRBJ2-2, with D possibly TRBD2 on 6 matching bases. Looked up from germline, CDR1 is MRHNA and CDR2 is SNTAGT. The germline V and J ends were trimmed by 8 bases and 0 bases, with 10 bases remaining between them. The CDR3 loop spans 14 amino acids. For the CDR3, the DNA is TGTGCCAGCCGACTAGACACGAACACCGGGGAGCTGTTTTTT. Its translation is CASRLDTNTGELFF.

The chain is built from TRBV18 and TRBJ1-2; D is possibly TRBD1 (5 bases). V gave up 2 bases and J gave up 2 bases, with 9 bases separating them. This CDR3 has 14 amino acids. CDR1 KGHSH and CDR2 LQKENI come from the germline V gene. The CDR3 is CASSPGTANYGYTF. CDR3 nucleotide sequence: TGTGCCAGCTCACCAGGGACGGCGAACTATGGCTACACCTTC.

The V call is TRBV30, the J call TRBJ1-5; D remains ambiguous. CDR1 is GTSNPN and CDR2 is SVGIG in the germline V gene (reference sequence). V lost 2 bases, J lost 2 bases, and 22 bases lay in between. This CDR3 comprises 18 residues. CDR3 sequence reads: CAWSPPRRAVGGNQPQHF. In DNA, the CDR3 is TGTGCCTGGAGTCCTCCTAGGAGGGCGGTTGGAGGCAATCAGCCCCAGCATTTT.

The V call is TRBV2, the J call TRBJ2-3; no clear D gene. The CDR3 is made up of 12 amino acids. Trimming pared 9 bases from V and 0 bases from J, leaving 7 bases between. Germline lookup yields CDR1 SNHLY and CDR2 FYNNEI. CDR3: CARGTSTDTQYF. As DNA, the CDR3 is TGTGCCAGGGGAACTAGCACAGATACGCAGTATTTT.

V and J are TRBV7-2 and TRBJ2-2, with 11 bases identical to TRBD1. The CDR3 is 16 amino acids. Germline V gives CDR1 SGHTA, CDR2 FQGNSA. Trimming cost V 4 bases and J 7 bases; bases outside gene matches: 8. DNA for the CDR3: TGTGCCAGCAGCTCCCCGGACAGGGGGCTTGGCGGGGAGCTGTTTTTT. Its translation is CASSSPDRGLGGELFF.

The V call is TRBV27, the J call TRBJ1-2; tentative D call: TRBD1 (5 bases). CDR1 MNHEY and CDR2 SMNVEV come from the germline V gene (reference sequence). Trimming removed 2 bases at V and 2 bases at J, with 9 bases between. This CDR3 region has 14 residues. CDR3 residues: CASSLQGSNYGYTF. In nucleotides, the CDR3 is TGTGCCAGCAGTTTACAGGGATCGAACTATGGCTACACCTTC.

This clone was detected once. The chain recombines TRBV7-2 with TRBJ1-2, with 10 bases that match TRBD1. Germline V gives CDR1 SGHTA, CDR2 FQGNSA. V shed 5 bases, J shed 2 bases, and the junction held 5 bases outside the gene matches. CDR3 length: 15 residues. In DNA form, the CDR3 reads TGTGCCAGCAGCGACAGGGGGCGCGGAAACTATGGCTACACCTTC. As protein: CASSDRGRGNYGYTF. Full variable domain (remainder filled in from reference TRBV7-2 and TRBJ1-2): GAGVSQSPSNKVTEKGKDVELRCDPISGHTALYWYRQSLGQGLEFLIYFQGNSAPDKSGLPSDRFSAERTGGSVSTLTIQRTQQEDSAVYLCASSDRGRGNYGYTFGSGTRLTVV.

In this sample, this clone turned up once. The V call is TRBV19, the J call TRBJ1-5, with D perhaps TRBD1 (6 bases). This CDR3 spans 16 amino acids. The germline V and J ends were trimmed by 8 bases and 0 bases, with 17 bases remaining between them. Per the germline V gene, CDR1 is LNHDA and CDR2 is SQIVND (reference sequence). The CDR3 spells CASSIGGPISNQPQHF. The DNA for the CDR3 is TGTGCCAGTTCAATCGGGGGGCCGATTAGCAATCAGCCCCAGCATTTT. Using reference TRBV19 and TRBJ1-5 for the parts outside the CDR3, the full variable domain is DGGITQSPKYLFRKEGQNVTLSCEQNLNHDAMYWYRQDPGQGLRLIYYSQIVNDFQKGDIAEGYSVSREKKESFPLTVTSAQKNPTAFYLCASSIGGPISNQPQHFGDGTRLSIL.

The CDR3 protein is CASSMDWMNTEAFF. The DNA for the CDR3 is TGTGCCAGCAGTATGGACTGGATGAACACTGAAGCTTTCTTT. The rearrangement joins TRBV6-5 to TRBJ1-1; D ambiguous. V lost 5 bases and J 0 bases, leaving 10 bases between the germline ends. In germline, CDR1 is MNHEY, CDR2 SVGAGI. The CDR3 spans 14 residues.

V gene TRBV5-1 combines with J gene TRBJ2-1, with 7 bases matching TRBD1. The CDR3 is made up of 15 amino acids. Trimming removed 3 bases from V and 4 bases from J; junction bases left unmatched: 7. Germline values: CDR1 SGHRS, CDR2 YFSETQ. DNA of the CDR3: TGCGCCAGCAGCTCCGGACAGGCGTATTACAATGAGCAGTTCTTC. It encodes CASSSGQAYYNEQFF.

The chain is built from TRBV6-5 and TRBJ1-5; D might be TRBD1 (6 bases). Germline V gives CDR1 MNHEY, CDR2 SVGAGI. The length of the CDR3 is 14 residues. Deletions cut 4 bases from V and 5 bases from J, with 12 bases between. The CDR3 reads CASSLQGRDQPQHF. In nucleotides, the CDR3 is TGTGCCAGCAGTTTACAGGGTAGGGATCAGCCCCAGCATTTT.

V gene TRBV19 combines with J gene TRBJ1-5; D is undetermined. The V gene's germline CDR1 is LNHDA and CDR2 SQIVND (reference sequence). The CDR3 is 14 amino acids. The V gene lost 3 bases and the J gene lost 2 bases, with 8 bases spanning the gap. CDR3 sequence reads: CASSMEFGNQPQHF. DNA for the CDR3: TGTGCCAGTAGTATGGAATTCGGCAATCAGCCCCAGCATTTT. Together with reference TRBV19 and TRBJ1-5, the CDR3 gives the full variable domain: DGGITQSPKYLFRKEGQNVTLSCEQNLNHDAMYWYRQDPGQGLRLIYYSQIVNDFQKGDIAEGYSVSREKKESFPLTVTSAQKNPTAFYLCASSMEFGNQPQHFGDGTRLSIL.

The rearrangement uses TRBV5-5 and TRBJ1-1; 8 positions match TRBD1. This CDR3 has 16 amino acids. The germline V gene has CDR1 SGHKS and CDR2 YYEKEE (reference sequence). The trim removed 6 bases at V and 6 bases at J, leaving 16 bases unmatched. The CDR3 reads CASTLNQGAVIPEAFF. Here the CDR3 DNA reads TGTGCCAGCACCTTAAACCAGGGGGCTGTTATCCCTGAAGCTTTCTTT.

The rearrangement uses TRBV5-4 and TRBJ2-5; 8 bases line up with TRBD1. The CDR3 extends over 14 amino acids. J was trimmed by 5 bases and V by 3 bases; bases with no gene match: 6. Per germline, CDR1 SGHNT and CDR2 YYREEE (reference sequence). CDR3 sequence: CASSSQDRAETQYF. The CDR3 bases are TGTGCCAGCAGCTCCCAGGACAGGGCGGAGACCCAGTACTTC.